The clone carrying this T cell receptor (beta chain) has more than one count but fewer than ten. The antigen is undetermined. Germline V gene data show CDR1 as SGHTA and CDR2 as FQGNSA. This CDR3 has 14 amino acids. Trimming stripped 3 bases from V and 2 bases from J, with 7 bases between. Expressed TCRB transcripts were sequenced, since all the RNA that had been isolated was reverse transcribed. Profiled with immunoSEQ multiplex PCR; TCRdb holds only in-frame clones, not every one. This table has a few hundred thousand clones, approximately 13% appearing once. The data belong to a study of beta chain features in type 1 diabetes. Study-level points and caveats: In patients and controls equally, PCR might favor templates that are shorter. The study found moderately but significantly shorter TCRB CDR3s in all four CD4+ subsets of Type 1 diabetes patients. VDJ junctions from type 1 diabetes patients carried fewer insertions and larger deletions.

Sorting of CD4+ naive, central memory, regulatory and stem cell-like memory cells was performed via CD45RO/CCR7/CD25/CD127/CD95/CD27. This chain uses TRBV7-2 with TRBJ1-4; a weak D match, TRBD1 (5 bases). Sequences were obtained from naive CD4+ T cells from blood. The receptor comes from a woman younger than 30 with type 1 diabetes. DNA of the CDR3: TGTGCCAGCAGCTTTTCAGGGACTAATGAAAAACTGTTTTTT. This encodes CASSFSGTNEKLFF.